The source of this T cell receptor (beta chain) is a study of T cells in Graves' hyperthyroidism and ophthalmopathy. RNA transcripts were the template for amplifying TCR beta CDR3 regions. With the HTBI primer set, the TCR CDR3 went through a first round of RT-PCR. One entry per CDR3 protein, called by TCRdb with MiXCR from the multiplex PCR reads. The sample lists around 250,000 distinct CDR3 sequences, roughly 15% occurring once. V was clipped by 4 bases and J by 0 bases; unmatched bases: 9. This CDR3 spans 16 amino acids. Germline V gives CDR1 LNHNV, CDR2 YYDKDF (reference sequence). General observations from the study: Ophthalmopathy was predicted by the model a median of roughly 6 months ahead of onset. A model built on 13 V-J features separated ophthalmopathy from stable hyperthyroidism.

Concerning this clonotype itself: The target antigen is unknown.

Sequenced material: blood. The chain couples TRBV15 to TRBJ2-7; the match to TRBD1 covers 7 bases. This TCR was recovered from a woman between 35 and 50 years old with Graves' hyperthyroidism that later progressed to Graves' ophthalmopathy. Written as DNA, the CDR3 is TGTGCCACCAGCAACTTAGACAGGGAAAGCTCCTACGAGCAGTACTTC. Protein sequence: CATSNLDRESSYEQYF. The whole variable domain, remainder taken from reference TRBV15 and TRBJ2-7, is DAMVIQNPRYQVTQFGKPVTLSCSQTLNHNVMYWYQQKSSQAPKLLFHYYDKDFNNEADTPDNFQSRRPNTSFCFLDIRSPGLGDTAMYLCATSNLDRESSYEQYFGPGTRLTVT.